These 12 T cell receptor beta chains came from one sample sequenced in a study of T cell responses to AZD1222 COVID-19 vaccine. Data came from immunoSEQ multiplex PCR; TCRdb stores just in-frame clones and leaves some out. The table has around 78,000 clones, about nine tenths seen once. The sample was peripheral blood, taken 28 days after the second AZD1222 dose. The receptors stem from an adult who received the AZD1222 COVID-19 vaccine.

The rearrangement uses TRBV4-1 and TRBJ1-2; 8 bases line up with TRBD1. J lost 4 bases, V lost 1 base, and 5 bases had no gene match. This CDR3 contains 15 residues. Germline CDR1 and CDR2: MGHRA and YSYEKL. CDR3 nucleotide sequence: TGCGCCAGCAGCCAAGGCCGGACAGGGATCTATGGCTACACCTTC. Translation gives CASSQGRTGIYGYTF.

This clone was seen just once. V usage is TRBV30 and J usage is TRBJ1-3; no clear D. Germline V lookup: CDR1 GTSNPN, CDR2 SVGIG (reference sequence). V was cut by 5 bases and J by 7 bases, with 6 bases left in between. The CDR3 length is 10 residues. The CDR3 DNA reads as TGTGCCTGGGGAGTGAACACCATATATTTT. Residues: CAWGVNTIYF.

This chain links TRBV12-3 or TRBV12-4 with TRBJ1-6; D is unresolved. This CDR3 is built from 11 residues. The ends were cut back, 5 bases at V and 8 bases at J, with 4 bases in the middle. CDR3 protein: CASSKDSPLHF. CDR3 nucleotides: TGTGCCAGCAGTAAAGATTCACCCCTCCACTTT.

This clone was counted between two and nine times. The rearrangement links TRBV4-1 to TRBJ1-5; D might be TRBD1 (5 bases). In germline, CDR1 is MGHRA, CDR2 YSYEKL. The V end lost 2 bases, the J end lost 5 bases, and 19 bases lay between the germline ends. The CDR3 loop spans 17 amino acids. The CDR3 coding sequence is TGCGCCAGCAGCCAAAATACCGGCCTCGGGGGGGATCAGCCCCAGCATTTT. Protein sequence: CASSQNTGLGGDQPQHF.

The rearrangement links TRBV5-1 to TRBJ2-7; 11 nucleotides match TRBD1. The ends lost 2 bases at V and 3 bases at J; junction bases unmatched: 4. The CDR3 contains 15 residues. Germline lookup yields CDR1 SGHRS and CDR2 YFSETQ. Written as DNA, the CDR3 is TGCGCCAGCAGCTTATCCGGGACAGGGGGCTACGAGCAGTACTTC. It specifies CASSLSGTGGYEQYF.

The chain is built from TRBV5-5 and TRBJ2-2, with D hard to call. This CDR3 has 17 amino acids. Between the trimmed V and J ends, which lost 0 bases and 3 bases, there was a span of 15 bases. Germline loops: CDR1 SGHKS, CDR2 YYEKEE (reference sequence). The CDR3 bases are TGTGCCAGCAGCTTGGCGGTACTCGGATTTGACACCGGGGAGCTGTTTTTT. Translating it yields CASSLAVLGFDTGELFF.

The chain combines TRBV5-5 with TRBJ2-1, with 14 bases matching TRBD2. Germline V gene lookup returns CDR1 SGHKS and CDR2 YYEKEE (reference sequence). Unmatched junction bases numbered 2, after V lost 2 bases and J lost 4 bases. This CDR3 region has 16 residues. Here the CDR3 reads CASSFGTSGSYNEQFF. Written as DNA, the CDR3 is TGTGCCAGCAGCTTCGGGACTAGCGGGAGTTACAATGAGCAGTTCTTC.

The chain combines TRBV20-1 with TRBJ1-5; 10 bases are a match to TRBD1. V trimming: 3 bases; J trimming: 5 bases; junction bases outside the gene matches: 10. Per the germline V gene, CDR1 is DFQATT and CDR2 is SNEGSKA (reference sequence). The CDR3 extends over 16 amino acids. The CDR3, as DNA: TGCAGTGCTAGTATGGACAGGGGGTATGAGGATCAGCCCCAGCATTTT. Amino acids: CSASMDRGYEDQPQHF.

This sequence joins TRBV15 and TRBJ2-4; 9 bases agree with TRBD2. This CDR3 has 15 residues. The junction had 3 bases not matched to a gene; V was cut back by 6 bases and J by 0 bases. CDR1 and CDR2 from the germline V gene are LNHNV and YYDKDF (reference sequence). The CDR3 region has the DNA TGTGCCACCAGGCGGGGGGGCCTAGCCAAAAACATTCAGTACTTC. As protein: CATRRGGLAKNIQYF. Full variable domain (remainder filled in from reference TRBV15 and TRBJ2-4): DAMVIQNPRYQVTQFGKPVTLSCSQTLNHNVMYWYQQKSSQAPKLLFHYYDKDFNNEADTPDNFQSRRPNTSFCFLDIRSPGLGDTAMYLCATRRGGLAKNIQYFGAGTRLSVL.

This chain uses TRBV12-3 or TRBV12-4 with TRBJ2-4; weak D call: TRBD2 (6 bases). V lost 3 bases and J 10 bases, leaving 10 bases between the germline ends. This CDR3 contains 12 residues. The CDR3 loop is CASSLSGGIQYF. The DNA for the CDR3 is TGTGCCAGCAGTTTGAGCGGAGGGATTCAGTACTTC.

The CDR3 region has the DNA TGTGCCAGCAGCCAGGGGACTAGCGGGCGGGGAGATACGCAGTATTTT. Residues: CASSQGTSGRGDTQYF. The V gene is TRBV11-2, the J gene TRBJ2-3, with 12 bases aligning to TRBD2. With 5 bases clipped from V and 5 bases from J, the junction kept 8 bases outside the gene matches. The CDR3 length is 16 residues. Germline V CDR1 and CDR2: SGHAT, FQNNGV.

This chain connects TRBV5-1 to TRBJ2-7; D may be TRBD2 (6 bases). Germline V gene sequence: CDR1 SGHRS, CDR2 YFSETQ. The CDR3 has 14 amino acids. V was shortened by 2 bases and J by 4 bases, with 13 bases between the two germline ends. The CDR3, as DNA: TGCGCCAGCAGCTTATCCGGGACTCAATACGAGCAGTACTTC. Protein sequence: CASSLSGTQYEQYF. The variable domain in full, with the rest retrieved from reference TRBV5-1 and TRBJ2-7, is KAGVTQTPRYLIKTRGQQVTLSCSPISGHRSVSWYQQTPGQGLQFLFEYFSETQRNKGNFPGRFSGRQFSNSRSEMNVSTLELGDSALYLCASSLSGTQYEQYFGPGTRLTVT.